These T cell receptor beta chains were read from a single sample in a study of STAT5B mutations in CD4+ large granular lymphocyte leukemia. Produced via immunoSEQ multiplex PCR; TCRdb's table is partial and in-frame only. The sample contains 22,000 or so clones, over 70% of which appear only once. The sample comprised CD4+ T cells from blood buffy coats. These receptors originate from a human donor in good health. The CDR3 runs from the conserved cysteine through the conserved F or W. Each record gives: clone size, D gene, V gene, J gene, CDR3 protein, CDR3 DNA. A D gene is named only where the DNA matches it firmly. Not all rows give a size; the values are once, few, many and, for expanded clones, a class.

>.|TRBD1|TRBV14|TRBJ2-7
CASSLRDRDYEQYF
TGTGCCAGCAGCCTCCGGGACAGGGACTACGAGCAGTACTTC
>.|.|TRBV7-2|TRBJ2-3
CASSSHRSTDTQYF
TGTGCCAGCAGCTCCCACCGTTCCACAGATACGCAGTATTTT
>.|.|TRBV7-2|TRBJ1-2
CASSLHPGQGLTF
TGTGCCAGCAGCCTTCACCCCGGGCAGGGCCTGACCTTC
>.|.|TRBV10-3|TRBJ2-5
CAIRDSKETQYF
TGTGCCATCAGGGACAGTAAGGAGACCCAGTACTTC
>.|.|TRBV7-2|TRBJ1-5
CASSLVWGPNQPQHF
TGTGCCAGCAGCTTAGTATGGGGGCCCAATCAGCCCCAGCATTTT
>.|TRBD2|TRBV5-1|TRBJ2-3
CASSPGGVGSTDTQYF
TGCGCCAGCAGCCCCGGGGGGGTCGGAAGCACAGATACGCAGTATTTT
>.|.|TRBV7-8|TRBJ2-7
CASSPRTEITSYEQYF
TGTGCCAGCAGCCCTCGGACGGAGATAACGTCCTACGAGCAGTACTTC
>.|TRBD2|TRBV7-3|TRBJ2-2
CASSQAGLNTGELFF
TGTGCCAGCAGCCAAGCGGGATTGAACACCGGGGAGCTGTTTTTT
>.|.|TRBV2|TRBJ2-7
CASTYSYEQYF
TGTGCCAGCACCTACAGCTACGAGCAGTACTTC
>few|TRBD1|TRBV19|TRBJ1-5
CASDPLFSGTGRNQPQHF
TGTGCCAGTGATCCTCTCTTCTCCGGGACAGGGAGGAATCAGCCCCAGCATTTT
>once|.|TRBV6-6|TRBJ1-2
CASSFAGSYGYTF
TGTGCCAGCAGTTTTGCAGGGAGCTATGGCTACACCTTC
>.|TRBD1|TRBV10-3|TRBJ2-6
CAITPGQGSGANVLTF
TGTGCCATCACCCCGGGACAGGGGTCTGGGGCCAACGTCCTGACTTTC
>.|TRBD1|TRBV19|TRBJ1-4
CASSRTGGKLFF
TGTGCCAGTAGTCGGACAGGAGGAAAACTGTTTTTT
>.|.|TRBV5-1|TRBJ2-7
CASRRSPGDESYEQYF
TGCGCCAGCAGGCGGAGTCCCGGGGACGAGTCCTACGAGCAGTACTTC
>.|.|TRBV4-1|TRBJ2-7
CASSQGTGQDYEQYF
TGCGCCAGCAGCCAAGGGACGGGACAAGACTACGAGCAGTACTTC
>.|TRBD2|TRBV27|TRBJ2-1
CASSLLAVLSRGDEQFF
TGTGCCAGCAGTTTACTAGCGGTCCTATCTCGGGGGGATGAGCAGTTCTTC
>.|.|TRBV27|TRBJ2-3
CASSKKPSATYTDTQYF
TGTGCCAGCAGTAAAAAACCTAGCGCCACATACACAGATACGCAGTATTTT
>.|.|TRBV29-1|TRBJ2-1
CSVRIRGPYNEQFF
TGCAGCGTTAGAATTCGGGGGCCATACAATGAGCAGTTCTTC
>.|TRBD1|TRBV4-1|TRBJ2-7
CASSHVGQGYEQYF
TGCGCCAGCAGCCATGTGGGACAGGGATACGAGCAGTACTTC
>.|.|TRBV4-3|TRBJ2-2
CASSQDSLTGELFF
TGCGCCAGCAGCCAAGACAGTCTAACCGGGGAGCTGTTTTTT
>.|TRBD2|TRBV6-5|TRBJ2-1
CASSSSGTSYNEQFF
TGTGCCAGCAGTTCTAGCGGAACCTCCTACAATGAGCAGTTCTTC
>.|.|TRBV5-1|TRBJ2-3
CASSQEATTDTQYF
TGCGCCAGCAGCCAAGAAGCTACGACAGATACGCAGTATTTT
>.|.|TRBV27|TRBJ1-4
CASSLWGSFSTNEKLFF
TGTGCCAGCAGTTTATGGGGGTCGTTCTCAACTAATGAAAAACTGTTTTTT
>.|.|TRBV29-1|TRBJ2-4
CSVENRGGPGAKNIQYF
TGCAGCGTTGAAAATCGAGGGGGACCGGGGGCCAAAAACATTCAGTACTTC
>.|.|TRBV5-4|TRBJ2-3
CASSLDWTTVGTDTQYF
TGTGCCAGCAGCTTGGATTGGACGACGGTCGGCACAGATACGCAGTATTTT
>.|.|TRBV7-2|TRBJ1-5
CASSPTGYSNQPQHF
TGTGCCAGCAGCCCCACGGGGTATAGCAATCAGCCCCAGCATTTT
>.|TRBD2|TRBV7-7|TRBJ2-2
CASSPLAGNTGELFF
TGTGCCAGCAGCCCACTAGCGGGGAACACCGGGGAGCTGTTTTTT
>.|TRBD1|TRBV30|TRBJ2-3
CAWSLGQRSTDTQYF
TGTGCCTGGAGTCTGGGACAGAGAAGCACAGATACGCAGTATTTT
>.|.|TRBV7-2|TRBJ2-1
CASSGFDPGEQFF
TGTGCCAGCAGCGGCTTCGATCCGGGTGAGCAGTTCTTC
>.|.|TRBV7-3|TRBJ1-1
CASSPGPNTEAFF
TGTGCCAGCAGCCCGGGACCAAACACTGAAGCTTTCTTT
>.|.|TRBV5-3|TRBJ1-4
CARSKAGPGRVNEKLFF
TGTGCCAGAAGCAAAGCAGGGCCGGGGAGGGTCAATGAAAAACTGTTTTTT
>.|TRBD1|TRBV19|TRBJ1-3
CASSIRTGHGNTIYF
TGTGCCAGTAGTATCCGGACAGGGCACGGAAACACCATATATTTT
>once|.|TRBV7-9|TRBJ2-1
CASSLHQGMGEQFF
TGTGCCAGCAGCTTGCACCAGGGGATGGGTGAGCAGTTCTTC
>.|TRBD2|TRBV28|TRBJ2-4
CASSTGLAGPKNIQYF
TGTGCCAGCAGCACGGGACTAGCGGGACCCAAAAACATTCAGTACTTC
>.|.|TRBV5-1|TRBJ2-7
CASSEGRDYEQYF
TGCGCCAGCAGCGAGGGCAGAGACTACGAGCAGTACTTC
>.|TRBD1|TRBV5-1|TRBJ2-3
CASKLGQGSSTDTQYF
TGCGCCAGCAAGTTGGGACAGGGGTCCAGTACAGATACGCAGTATTTT
>.|.|TRBV30|TRBJ2-7
CAWSRREHEQYF
TGTGCCTGGAGTAGGAGGGAGCACGAGCAGTACTTC
>.|.|TRBV27|TRBJ2-7
CASSLRNSYEQYF
TGTGCCAGCAGTTTAAGGAACAGCTACGAGCAGTACTTC
>.|TRBD1|TRBV18|TRBJ1-4
CASSPRQGSNEKLFF
TGTGCCAGCTCACCACGACAGGGATCTAATGAAAAACTGTTTTTT
>.|.|TRBV9|TRBJ1-2
CASSGPAVANYGYTF
TGTGCCAGCAGCGGACCGGCGGTAGCTAACTATGGCTACACCTTC
>.|.|TRBV27|TRBJ2-1
CASSPTRRATNEQFF
TGTGCCAGCAGCCCTACAAGACGAGCGACCAATGAGCAGTTCTTC
>.|TRBD1|TRBV5-1|TRBJ2-7
CASSQPTGVSYEQYF
TGCGCCAGCAGCCAACCGACAGGGGTGAGCTACGAGCAGTACTTC
>.|.|TRBV11-2|TRBJ2-3
CASSLVVRNTDTQYF
TGTGCCAGCAGCTTAGTGGTCCGGAACACAGATACGCAGTATTTT
>.|TRBD1|TRBV9|TRBJ2-7
CASSAGTGGSEQYF
TGTGCCAGCAGCGCCGGGACAGGAGGTTCCGAGCAGTACTTC